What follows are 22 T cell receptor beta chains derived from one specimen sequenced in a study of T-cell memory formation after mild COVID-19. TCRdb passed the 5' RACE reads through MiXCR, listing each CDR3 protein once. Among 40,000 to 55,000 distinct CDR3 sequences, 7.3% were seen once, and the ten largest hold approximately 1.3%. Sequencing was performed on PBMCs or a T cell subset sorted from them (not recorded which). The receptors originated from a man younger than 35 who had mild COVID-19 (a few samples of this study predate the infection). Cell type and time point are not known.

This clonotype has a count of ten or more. The DNA of the CDR3 is TGTGCCATCAGCCCTCCCAACACAGATACGCAGTATTTT. As protein: CAISPPNTDTQYF. V and J are TRBV10-3 and TRBJ2-3; D not certain. V lost 6 bases, J lost 2 bases, and 9 bases lay in between. CDR3 size: 13 residues. Per germline, CDR1 ENHRY and CDR2 SYGVKD.

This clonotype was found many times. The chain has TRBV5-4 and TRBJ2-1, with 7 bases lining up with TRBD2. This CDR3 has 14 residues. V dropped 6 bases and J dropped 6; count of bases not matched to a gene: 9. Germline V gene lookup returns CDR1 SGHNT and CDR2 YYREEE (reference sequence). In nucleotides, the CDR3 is TGTGCCAGCAACTCTGCGGGGGTCTTCAATGAGCAGTTCTTC. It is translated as CASNSAGVFNEQFF. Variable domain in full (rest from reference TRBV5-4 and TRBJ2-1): ETGVTQSPTHLIKTRGQQVTLRCSSQSGHNTVSWYQQALGQGPQFIFQYYREEENGRGNFPPRFSGLQFPNYSSELNVNALELDDSALYLCASNSAGVFNEQFFGPGTRLTVL.

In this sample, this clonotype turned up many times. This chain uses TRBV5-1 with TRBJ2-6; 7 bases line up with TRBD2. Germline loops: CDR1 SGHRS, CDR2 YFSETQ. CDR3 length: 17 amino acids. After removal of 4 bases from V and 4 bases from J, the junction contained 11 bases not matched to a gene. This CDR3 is CASSSGTIALGANVLTF. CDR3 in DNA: TGCGCCAGCAGCAGCGGGACCATAGCGTTAGGGGCCAACGTCCTGACTTTC.

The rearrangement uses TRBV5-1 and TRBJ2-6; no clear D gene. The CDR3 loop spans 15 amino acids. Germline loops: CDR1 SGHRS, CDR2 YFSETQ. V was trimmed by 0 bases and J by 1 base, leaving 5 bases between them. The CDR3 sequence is CASSLAASGANVLTF. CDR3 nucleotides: TGCGCCAGCAGCTTGGCCGCGTCTGGGGCCAACGTCCTGACTTTC.

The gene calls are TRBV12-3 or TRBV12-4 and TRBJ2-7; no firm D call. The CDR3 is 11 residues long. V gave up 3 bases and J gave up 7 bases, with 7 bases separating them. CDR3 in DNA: TGTGCCAGCAGTTTGGGTTTTGAGCAGTACTTC. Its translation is CASSLGFEQYF.

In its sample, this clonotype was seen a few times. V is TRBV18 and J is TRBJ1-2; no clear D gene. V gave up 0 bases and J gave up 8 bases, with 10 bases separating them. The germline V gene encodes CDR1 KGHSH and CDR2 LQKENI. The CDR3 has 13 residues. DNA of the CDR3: TGTGCCAGCTCACCACCCCGGACCAGCGGCTACACCTTC. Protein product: CASSPPRTSGYTF.

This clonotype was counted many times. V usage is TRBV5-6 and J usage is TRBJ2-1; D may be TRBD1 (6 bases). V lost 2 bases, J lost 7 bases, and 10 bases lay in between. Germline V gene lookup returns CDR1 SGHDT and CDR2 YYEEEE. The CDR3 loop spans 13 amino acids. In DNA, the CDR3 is TGTGCCAGCAGCTTTTCCAGGGGAAATGAGCAGTTCTTC. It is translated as CASSFSRGNEQFF.

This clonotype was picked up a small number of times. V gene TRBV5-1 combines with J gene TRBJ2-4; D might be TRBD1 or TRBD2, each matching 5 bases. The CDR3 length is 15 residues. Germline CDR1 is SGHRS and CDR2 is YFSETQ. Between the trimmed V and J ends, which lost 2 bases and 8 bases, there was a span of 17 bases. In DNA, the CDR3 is TGCGCCAGCAGCTTAACGGGGCAGGAGGTGGACATTCAGTACTTC. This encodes CASSLTGQEVDIQYF.

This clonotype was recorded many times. The CDR3 is CASSPPIAGGTDTQYF. The CDR3, as DNA: TGTGCCAGCAGCCCCCCGATAGCGGGGGGCACAGATACGCAGTATTTT. The chain has TRBV7-9 and TRBJ2-3; TRBD2 aligns across 9 bases. The germline V gene encodes CDR1 SEHNR and CDR2 FQNEAQ (reference sequence). The ends lost 5 bases at V and 1 base at J; junction bases unmatched: 7. This CDR3 is 16 amino acids long.

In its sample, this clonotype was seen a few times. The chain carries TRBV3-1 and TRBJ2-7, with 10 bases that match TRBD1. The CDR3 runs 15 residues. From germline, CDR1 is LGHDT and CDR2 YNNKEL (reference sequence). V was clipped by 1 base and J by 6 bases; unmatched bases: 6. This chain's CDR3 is CASSQGPGTGAEQYF. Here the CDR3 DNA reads TGTGCCAGCAGCCAAGGCCCCGGGACAGGGGCCGAGCAGTACTTC.

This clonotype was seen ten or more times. The CDR3 region is CASSLGRGSVQPQHF. Written as DNA, the CDR3 is TGTGCCAGCAGCTTGGGCCGGGGATCTGTGCAGCCCCAGCATTTT. The chain carries TRBV5-6 and TRBJ1-5, with no clear D. Germline CDR1 and CDR2: SGHDT and YYEEEE. V gave up 0 bases and J gave up 7 bases, with 14 bases separating them. The CDR3 length is 15 residues.

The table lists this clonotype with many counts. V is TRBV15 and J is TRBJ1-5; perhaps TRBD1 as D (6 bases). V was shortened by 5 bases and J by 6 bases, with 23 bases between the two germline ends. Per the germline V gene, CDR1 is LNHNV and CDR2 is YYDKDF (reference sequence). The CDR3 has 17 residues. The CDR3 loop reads CATSRPPLQGIGQPQHF. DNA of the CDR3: TGTGCCACCAGCCGACCCCCCCTACAGGGAATAGGTCAGCCCCAGCATTTT.

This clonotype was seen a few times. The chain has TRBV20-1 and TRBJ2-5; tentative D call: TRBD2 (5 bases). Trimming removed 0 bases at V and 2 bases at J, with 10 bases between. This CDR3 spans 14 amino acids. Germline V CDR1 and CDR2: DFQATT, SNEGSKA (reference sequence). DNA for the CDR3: TGCAGTGCTAGAGATGAGGGATCTCAAGAGACCCAGTACTTC. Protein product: CSARDEGSQETQYF.

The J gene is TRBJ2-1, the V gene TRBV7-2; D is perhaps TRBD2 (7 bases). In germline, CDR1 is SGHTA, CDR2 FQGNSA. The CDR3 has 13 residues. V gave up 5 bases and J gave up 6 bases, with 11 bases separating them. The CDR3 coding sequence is TGTGCCAGCAGCGCCGCGGGGGCCAATGAGCAGTTCTTC. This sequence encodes CASSAAGANEQFF.

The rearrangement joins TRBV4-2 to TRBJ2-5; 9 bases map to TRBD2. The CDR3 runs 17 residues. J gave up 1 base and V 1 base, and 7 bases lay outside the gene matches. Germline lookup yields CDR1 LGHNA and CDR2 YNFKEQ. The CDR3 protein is CASSQGGASGVQETQYF. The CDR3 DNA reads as TGTGCCAGCAGCCAAGGGGGGGCTAGCGGGGTCCAAGAGACCCAGTACTTC.

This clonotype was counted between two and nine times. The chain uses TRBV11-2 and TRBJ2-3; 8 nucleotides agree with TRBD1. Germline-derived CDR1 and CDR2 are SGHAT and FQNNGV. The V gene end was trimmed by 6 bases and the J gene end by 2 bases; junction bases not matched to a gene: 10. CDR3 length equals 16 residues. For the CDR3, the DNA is TGTGCCAGCAGGCGCCCCGGGACAGGATACACAGATACGCAGTATTTT. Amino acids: CASRRPGTGYTDTQYF.

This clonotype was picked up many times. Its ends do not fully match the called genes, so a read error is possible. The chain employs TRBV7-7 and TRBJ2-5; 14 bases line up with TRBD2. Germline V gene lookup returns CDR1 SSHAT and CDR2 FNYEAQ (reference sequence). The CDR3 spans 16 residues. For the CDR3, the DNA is TGTGCTAGCAGCCCGGGGACTAGCGGGGGCCAGTCGACCCAGTACTTC. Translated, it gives CASSPGTSGGQSTQYF.

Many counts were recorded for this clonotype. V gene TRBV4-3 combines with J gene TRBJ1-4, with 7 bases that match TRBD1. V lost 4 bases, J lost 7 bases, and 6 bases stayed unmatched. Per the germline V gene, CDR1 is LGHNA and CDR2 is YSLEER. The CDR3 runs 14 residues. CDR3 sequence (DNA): TGCGCCAGCAGCCCGAGGGGGCCTGGTGAAAAACTGTTTTTT. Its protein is CASSPRGPGEKLFF.

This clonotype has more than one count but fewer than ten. CDR3 nucleotide sequence: TGTGCCACTTCTTTCCCAGGTCGGGGAGGCGAGACCCAGTACTTC. It yields the protein CATSFPGRGGETQYF. This sequence joins TRBV10-3 and TRBJ2-5, with D tentatively TRBD2 (6 bases). Trimming took 10 bases from V and 5 from J, leaving 23 bases between them. The CDR3 has 15 residues. In germline, CDR1 is ENHRY, CDR2 SYGVKD.

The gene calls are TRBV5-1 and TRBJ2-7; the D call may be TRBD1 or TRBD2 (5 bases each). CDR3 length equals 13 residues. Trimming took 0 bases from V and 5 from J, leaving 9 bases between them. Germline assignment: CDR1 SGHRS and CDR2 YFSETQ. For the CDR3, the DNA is TGCGCCAGCAGCTTGGGAGGGGCTAACGAGCAGTACTTC. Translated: CASSLGGANEQYF.

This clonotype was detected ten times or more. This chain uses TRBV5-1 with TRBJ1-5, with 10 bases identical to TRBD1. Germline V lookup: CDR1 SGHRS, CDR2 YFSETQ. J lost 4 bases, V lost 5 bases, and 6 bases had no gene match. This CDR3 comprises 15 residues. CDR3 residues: CASREGTGENQPQHF. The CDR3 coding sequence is TGCGCCAGCAGAGAGGGGACAGGGGAAAATCAGCCCCAGCATTTT.

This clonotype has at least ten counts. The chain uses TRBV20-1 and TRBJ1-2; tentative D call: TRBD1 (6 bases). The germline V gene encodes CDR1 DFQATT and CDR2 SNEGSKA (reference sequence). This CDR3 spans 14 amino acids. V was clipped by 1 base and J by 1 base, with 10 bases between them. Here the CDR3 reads CSARVGGGNYGYTF. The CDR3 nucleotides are TGCAGTGCTAGAGTGGGAGGGGGTAACTATGGCTACACCTTC.